Included here is one T cell receptor (beta chain) sequence, with context. Germline V gene lookup returns CDR1 LNHDA and CDR2 SQIVND (reference sequence). Trimming shortened V by 6 bases and J by 2 bases, and 14 bases separated the two germline ends. There are 15 residues in the CDR3. The sample originates from a study of blood T cell repertoires in COVID-19. Whole-study context: The samples span acute and convalescent COVID-19 from the United States, Italy and Spain. PBMCs, B-cell-depleted T cells, or T cells provided the cDNA or gDNA that made up the material.

As handled by the study authors: For nucleated cells, counts were estimated from reference gene primer amplification. Data came from immunoSEQ multiplex PCR; TCRdb stores just in-frame clones and leaves some out. The D gene and trimming were derived from the DNA, and the V and J assignments and clone size from that table. Counted here are 350,000 to 450,000 clones, around nine tenths occurring once; the ten biggest clones make up 2.5% to 3.5%. The chain is built from TRBV19 and TRBJ2-1; a weak D match, TRBD1 (5 bases). This clonotype was obtained from a human donor in a cohort sampled during active COVID-19. The material sequenced was peripheral blood. Written as DNA, the CDR3 is TGTGCCAGTAGCCTTGACAGAGACCCCTACAATGAGCAGTTCTTC. It encodes CASSLDRDPYNEQFF.